This TCR beta chain was recovered during a study of T cells after yellow fever vaccination. General study findings and limits: Post-booster samples contained most primary-vaccination clones (nearly 98% CD4, about 90% CD8). Only a minor proportion of clonotypes was detected across both CD4 and CD8 compartments.

This clonotype turned up a few times. Its antigen is undetermined. V was trimmed by 3 bases and J by 5 bases, leaving 10 bases between them. The CDR3 spans 13 residues. Germline lookup yields CDR1 MGHDK and CDR2 SYGVNS. TCRdb reprocessed the 5' RACE reads via MiXCR and lists one record per CDR3 protein. There are approximately 510,000 distinct CDR3 sequences in the sample; just over 20% occur only once, and about a sixth lies in the top ten. The chain has TRBV25-1 and TRBJ2-5, with D possibly TRBD1 on 6 matching bases. The material was PBMCs, obtained approximately 22 days after the first yellow fever vaccination. This clonotype was obtained from a man aged 18 to 29 who received the YFV17D yellow fever vaccine. CDR3 DNA: TGTGCCAGCAGTGAGGGGGCTACGGAGACCCAGTACTTC. This translates into CASSEGATETQYF.